Listed here are 14 T cell receptor beta chains from one sample, sequenced in a study of Ad26.COV2.S vaccination and SARS-CoV-2 variants. Treatment meaning: around 19 received Ad26.COV2.S at low or high dose, single or two shots; about five received placebo; per-sample allocation not given. It was on day 63 after the first vaccine or placebo injection that samples were taken. The repertoire was sequenced with immunoSEQ multiplex PCR; TCRdb's copy has only in-frame clones and lacks some. The sample includes about 480,000 clones, roughly 85% seen only once; the top ten take 9.5% to 15%. The sequencing here drew on peripheral blood, taken in a trial of Ad26.COV2.S vaccine versus placebo. The receptors originated from a person aged 18-60 years who received the Ad26.COV2.S COVID-19 vaccine or a placebo.

CDR3 sequence (DNA): TGTGCCACCAGCAGAGTGGGGCCGGGACAGCCCCAGCATTTT. This codes for CATSRVGPGQPQHF. The genes are TRBV15 and TRBJ1-5, with D possibly matching TRBD1 (5 bases). The CDR3 covers 14 residues. Germline CDR1 and CDR2: LNHNV and YYDKDF (reference sequence). The V gene lost 1 base and the J gene lost 7 bases, with 11 bases spanning the gap.

The rearrangement uses TRBV7-9 and TRBJ1-4; no clear D gene. The CDR3 has 15 residues. Trimming removed 5 bases from V and 3 bases from J, with 13 bases in between. Germline values: CDR1 SEHNR, CDR2 FQNEAQ (reference sequence). The CDR3 nucleotides read TGTGCCAGCAGCAAAGAGGCCCTAGCTAATGAAAAACTGTTTTTT. This gives the protein CASSKEALANEKLFF.

This rearrangement joins TRBV5-4 to TRBJ1-5; D not resolved. The CDR3 is made up of 13 amino acids. Germline CDR1 SGHNT, CDR2 YYREEE (reference sequence). Trimming took 4 bases from V and 5 from J, leaving 10 bases between them. The CDR3 loop reads CASSVGEDQPQHF. In DNA, the CDR3 is TGTGCCAGCAGCGTGGGCGAGGATCAGCCCCAGCATTTT.

The chain recombines TRBV11-3 with TRBJ2-2; D not resolved. Germline lookup yields CDR1 SGHNT and CDR2 YENEEA. This CDR3 has 13 amino acids. V gave up 1 base and J gave up 6 bases, with 6 bases separating them. CDR3 sequence: CASSLGPPGELFF. The CDR3 nucleotides read TGTGCCAGCAGCTTAGGACCTCCCGGGGAGCTGTTTTTT.

The chain employs TRBV7-2 and TRBJ1-1; D is possibly TRBD1 (5 bases). Per germline, CDR1 SGHTA and CDR2 FQGNSA. The CDR3 is made up of 15 amino acids. Trimming removed 1 base at V and 4 bases at J, with 13 bases between. The CDR3 region is CASSLVGRGVTEAFF. Written as DNA, the CDR3 is TGTGCCAGCAGCTTAGTCGGACGGGGCGTCACTGAAGCTTTCTTT.

Note on this clone: Different DNA sequences within this sample yield the same CDR3. The genes are TRBV19 and TRBJ2-5; 7 bases line up with TRBD1. Germline V gene sequence: CDR1 LNHDA, CDR2 SQIVND (reference sequence). The CDR3 runs to 13 residues. Trimming at V came to 5 bases and at J to 5 bases, leaving 5 bases not matched to a gene. The DNA of the CDR3 is TGTGCCAGTAGTTCCCTCAGGGGGGAGACCCAGTACTTC. It codes for CASSSLRGETQYF.

V and J are TRBV4-3 and TRBJ1-2; D possibly corresponds to TRBD1 (5 bases). Trimming stripped 4 bases from V and 8 bases from J, with 20 bases between. The V gene's germline CDR1 is LGHNA and CDR2 YSLEER. The CDR3 contains 15 residues. The chain's CDR3 is CASSPESDARGGYTF. The CDR3 nucleotides are TGCGCCAGCAGCCCCGAATCAGACGCGCGGGGGGGCTACACCTTC.

The chain joins TRBV24-1 to TRBJ2-7; D perhaps matches TRBD1 (6 bases). Germline V gene data show CDR1 as KGHDR and CDR2 as SFDVKD. Between the trimmed V and J ends, which lost 11 bases and 5 bases, there was a span of 18 bases. The CDR3 has 13 residues. The CDR3 DNA reads as TGTGCCATTGAGGCCCGGGACAAAAACGAGCAGTACTTC. Translated: CAIEARDKNEQYF.

This sequence joins TRBV3-1 (or the pseudogene TRBV3-2) and TRBJ1-5, with unresolved D. Germline values: CDR1 LGHDT, CDR2 YNNKEL (reference sequence). The ends were cut back, 0 bases at V and 4 bases at J, with 10 bases in the middle. The CDR3 has 15 amino acids. The CDR3 here is CASSQDGRGNQPQHF. Written as DNA, the CDR3 is TGTGCCAGCAGCCAAGATGGACGAGGGAATCAGCCCCAGCATTTT.

The chain employs TRBV18 and TRBJ1-1; D unclear. This CDR3 has 13 residues. Germline-derived CDR1 and CDR2 are KGHSH and LQKENI. V was pared by 6 bases and J by 0 bases, with 8 bases between. CDR3 region: CASSREMNTEAFF. DNA of the CDR3: TGTGCCAGCTCGCGGGAGATGAACACTGAAGCTTTCTTT.

The chain joins TRBV29-1 to TRBJ1-6; D may be TRBD1 (6 bases). The CDR3 is 16 residues long. V was shortened by 5 bases and J by 0 bases, with 14 bases between the two germline ends. CDR1 and CDR2 from the germline V gene are SQVTM and ANQGSEA. The CDR3 DNA sequence: TGCAGCGTTCGAACCCAGGGGAGCTCCTATAATTCACCCCTCCACTTT. Its translation is CSVRTQGSSYNSPLHF.

The J gene is TRBJ1-1, the V gene TRBV19; TRBD1 aligns across 9 bases. Germline V CDR1 and CDR2: LNHDA, SQIVND (reference sequence). V dropped 6 bases and J dropped 3; count of bases not matched to a gene: 5. CDR3 length equals 14 residues. This CDR3 is CASSSTGGYTEAFF. CDR3 nucleotide sequence: TGTGCCAGTAGCTCAACAGGGGGCTACACTGAAGCTTTCTTT.

The V call is TRBV24-1, the J call TRBJ2-2; 10 nucleotides align to TRBD1. V lost 3 bases and J lost 7; bases outside the gene matches: 7. The CDR3 sequence is 16 residues long. Germline V gene sequence: CDR1 KGHDR, CDR2 SFDVKD. In nucleotides, the CDR3 is TGTGCCACCAGTGATCCGGGACAGGGGATCTTCGGGGAGCTGTTTTTT. Translated: CATSDPGQGIFGELFF.

In regard to this clone: Other DNA sequences of this sample code for an identical CDR3. The V call is TRBV20-1, the J call TRBJ2-3; D ambiguous. This CDR3 spans 10 amino acids. Germline V gives CDR1 DFQATT, CDR2 SNEGSKA (reference sequence). Trimming pared 6 bases from V and 0 bases from J, leaving 1 base between. The CDR3 region has the DNA TGCAGTGCCAGCACAGATACGCAGTATTTT. It codes for CSASTDTQYF.